This is a list of T cell receptor beta chains from one sample in a study of blood T cell repertoires in COVID-19. TCRdb keeps only in-frame clones here, not all; method: immunoSEQ multiplex PCR. The data show a few hundred thousand clones, 70% to 90% seen once. Specimen: peripheral blood. The receptors come from a woman in her thirties or forties with acute or convalescent COVID-19. CDR3s leave out the opening cysteine and the closing phenylalanine or tryptophan. Fields, in order: V gene, J gene, CDR3 protein.

TRBV5-1	TRBJ1-1	ASSLRQGANTEAF
TRBV7-7	TRBJ2-2	ASSPGQPSGELF
TRBV20-1	TRBJ2-2	SASQDSNTGELF
TRBV5-4	TRBJ1-2	ASSLGGRRGDYGYT
TRBV12-5	TRBJ2-5	ASAQVTSQETQY
TRBV12-5	TRBJ2-5	ASGSMEGETQY
TRBV10-3	TRBJ1-6	ATRTGTDSPLH
TRBV6-5	TRBJ2-2	ASRFERGPTGELF
TRBV7-2	TRBJ2-1	ASSQGLAGFPSSYNEQF
TRBV7-8	TRBJ1-5	ASSQHSNQPQH
TRBV7-6	TRBJ2-1	ASSPLQGKENEQF
TRBV6-1	TRBJ1-2	ASSERDRGANSYT
TRBV18	TRBJ2-3	ASSPSQGYDTQY
TRBV29-1	TRBJ2-4	SVAGQQVNIQY